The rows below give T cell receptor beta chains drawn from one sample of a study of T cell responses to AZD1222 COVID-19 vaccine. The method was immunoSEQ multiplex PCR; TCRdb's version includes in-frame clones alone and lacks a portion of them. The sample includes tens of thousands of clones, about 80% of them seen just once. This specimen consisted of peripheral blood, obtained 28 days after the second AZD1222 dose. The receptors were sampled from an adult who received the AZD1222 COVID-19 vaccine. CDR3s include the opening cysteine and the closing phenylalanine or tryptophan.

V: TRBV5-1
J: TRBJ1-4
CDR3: CASSFGQGYEKLFF

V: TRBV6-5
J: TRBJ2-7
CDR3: CASSSPGQGALEQYF

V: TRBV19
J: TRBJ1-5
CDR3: CASSIDTRGPQKPQHF

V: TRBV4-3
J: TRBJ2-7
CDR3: CASSQDKRGLYEQYF

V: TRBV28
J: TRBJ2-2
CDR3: CASSFLDSSGELFF

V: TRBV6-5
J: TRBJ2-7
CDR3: CASSYRRSYEQYF

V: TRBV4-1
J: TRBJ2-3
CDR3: CASSQIYRDRGTDTQYF

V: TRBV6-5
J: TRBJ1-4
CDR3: CASSRTGGSNEKLFF

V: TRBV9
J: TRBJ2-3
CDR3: CASSHNKRTSGATDTQYF

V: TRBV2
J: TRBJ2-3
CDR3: CASSGGLAGGTDTQYF

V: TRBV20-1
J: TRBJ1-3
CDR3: CSGGDRDTIYF

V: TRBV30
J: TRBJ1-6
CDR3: CAWSLDISSPLHF

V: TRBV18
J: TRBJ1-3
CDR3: CASSPSPGSGNTIYF

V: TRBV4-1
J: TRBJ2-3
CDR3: CASTRTSESDTQYF

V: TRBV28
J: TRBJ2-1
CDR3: CASIPPPGGASDEQFF

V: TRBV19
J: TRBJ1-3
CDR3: CATQSEGNTIYF

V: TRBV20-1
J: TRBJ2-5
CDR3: CSARGGETQYF

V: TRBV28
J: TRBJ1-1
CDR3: CASSLLQGGKNTEAFF

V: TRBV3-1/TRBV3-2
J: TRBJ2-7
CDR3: CASSQTSGGFGQYF

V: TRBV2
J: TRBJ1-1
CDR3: CASSEARGRNTEAFF

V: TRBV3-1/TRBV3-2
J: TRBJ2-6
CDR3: CASSQGGRGGPGANVLTF

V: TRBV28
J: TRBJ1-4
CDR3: CASSFDEKLFF

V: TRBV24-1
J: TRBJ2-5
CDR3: CATSDGGTQYF

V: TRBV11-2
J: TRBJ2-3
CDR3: CASSPLITPSTDTQYF

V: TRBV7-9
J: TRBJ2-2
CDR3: CASSSTSGVNTGELFF

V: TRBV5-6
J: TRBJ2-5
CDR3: CASSTLTGGRPGTQYF

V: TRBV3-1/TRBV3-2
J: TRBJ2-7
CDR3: CASSRPDAEQYF

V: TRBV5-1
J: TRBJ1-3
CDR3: CASSLGGAGATIYF

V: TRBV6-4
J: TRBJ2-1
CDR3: CASSEGLAGGCAYNEQFF

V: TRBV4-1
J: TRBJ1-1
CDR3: CASSQEKRGRVDTEAFF

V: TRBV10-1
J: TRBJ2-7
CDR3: CASSDCETAMCEQYF

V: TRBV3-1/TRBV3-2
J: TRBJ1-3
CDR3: CASSQETKNTIYF

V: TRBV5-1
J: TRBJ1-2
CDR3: CASSSGVRTPSNYGYTF

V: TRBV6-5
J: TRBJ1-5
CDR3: CASKGGADQPQHF

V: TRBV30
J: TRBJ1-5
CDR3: CAWKRNSGDYSNQPQHF

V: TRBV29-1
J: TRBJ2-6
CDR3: CSVAGSGANVLTF

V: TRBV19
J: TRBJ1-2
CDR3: CASSIGQVDGYTF

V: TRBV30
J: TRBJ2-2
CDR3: CAWSVTGTGELFF

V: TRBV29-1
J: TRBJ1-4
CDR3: CSVGTGEKLFF

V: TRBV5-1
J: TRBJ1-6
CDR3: CASSLQGASYNSPLHF